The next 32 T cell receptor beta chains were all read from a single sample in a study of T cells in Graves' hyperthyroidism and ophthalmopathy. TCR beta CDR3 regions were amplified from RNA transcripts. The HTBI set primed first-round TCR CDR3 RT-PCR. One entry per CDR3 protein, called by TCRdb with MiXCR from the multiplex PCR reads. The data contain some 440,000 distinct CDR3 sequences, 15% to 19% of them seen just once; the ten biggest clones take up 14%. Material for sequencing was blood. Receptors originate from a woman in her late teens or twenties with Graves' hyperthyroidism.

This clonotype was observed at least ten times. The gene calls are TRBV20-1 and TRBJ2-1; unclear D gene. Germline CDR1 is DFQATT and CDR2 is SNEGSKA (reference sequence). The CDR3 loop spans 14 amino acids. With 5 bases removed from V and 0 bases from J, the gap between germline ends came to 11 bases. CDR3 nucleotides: TGCAGTGCTCCTAACCAGCGCTCCTACAATGAGCAGTTCTTC. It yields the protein CSAPNQRSYNEQFF.

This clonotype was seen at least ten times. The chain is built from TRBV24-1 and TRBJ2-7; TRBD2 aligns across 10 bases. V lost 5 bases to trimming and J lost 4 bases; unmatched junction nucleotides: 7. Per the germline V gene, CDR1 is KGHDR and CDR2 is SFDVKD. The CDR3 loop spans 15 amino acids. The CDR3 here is CATSGVGTSVYEQYF. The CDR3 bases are TGTGCCACCAGTGGGGTAGGGACTAGCGTTTACGAGCAGTACTTC.

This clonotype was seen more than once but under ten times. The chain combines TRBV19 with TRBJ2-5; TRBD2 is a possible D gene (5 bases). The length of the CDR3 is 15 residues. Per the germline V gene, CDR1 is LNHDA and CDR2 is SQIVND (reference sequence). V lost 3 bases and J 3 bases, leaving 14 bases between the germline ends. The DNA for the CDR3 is TGTGCCAGTAGTATCTGGAGCGGCTTGGAAGAGACCCAGTACTTC. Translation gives CASSIWSGLEETQYF. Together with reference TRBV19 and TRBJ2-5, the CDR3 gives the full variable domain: DGGITQSPKYLFRKEGQNVTLSCEQNLNHDAMYWYRQDPGQGLRLIYYSQIVNDFQKGDIAEGYSVSREKKESFPLTVTSAQKNPTAFYLCASSIWSGLEETQYFGPGTRLLVL.

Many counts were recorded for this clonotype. CDR3 nucleotides: TGTGCCAGCAGTAAACAGAACGAAGCTTTCTTT. Amino acids: CASSKQNEAFF. The chain joins TRBV12-3 or TRBV12-4 to TRBJ1-1; no clear D. V lost 5 bases and J 8 bases, leaving 9 bases between the germline ends. The CDR3 sequence is 11 residues long.

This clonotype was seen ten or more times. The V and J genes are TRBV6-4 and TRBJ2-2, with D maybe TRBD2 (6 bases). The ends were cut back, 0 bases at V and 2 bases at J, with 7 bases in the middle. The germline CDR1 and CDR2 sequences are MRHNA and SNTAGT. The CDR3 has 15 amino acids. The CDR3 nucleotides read TGTGCCAGCAGTGACTCTAGCGGAAACACCGGGGAGCTGTTTTTT. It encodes CASSDSSGNTGELFF.

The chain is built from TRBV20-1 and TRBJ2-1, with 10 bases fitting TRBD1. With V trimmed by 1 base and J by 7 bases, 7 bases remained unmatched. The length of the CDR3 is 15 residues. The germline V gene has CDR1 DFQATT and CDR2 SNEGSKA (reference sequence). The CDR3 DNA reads TGCAGTGCTAGAGCGGACAGGGGGGGGGGAAATGAGCAGTTCTTC. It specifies CSARADRGGGNEQFF.

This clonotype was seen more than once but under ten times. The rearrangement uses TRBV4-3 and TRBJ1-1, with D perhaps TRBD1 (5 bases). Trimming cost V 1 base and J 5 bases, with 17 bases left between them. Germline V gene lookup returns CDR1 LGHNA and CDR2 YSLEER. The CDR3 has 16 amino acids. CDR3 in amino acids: CASSQGGGDSGTEAFF. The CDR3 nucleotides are TGCGCCAGCAGCCAAGGGGGCGGGGACTCGGGAACTGAAGCTTTCTTT.

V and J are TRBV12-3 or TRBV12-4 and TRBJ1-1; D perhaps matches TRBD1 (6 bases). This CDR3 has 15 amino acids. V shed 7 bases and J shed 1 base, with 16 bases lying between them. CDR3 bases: TGTGCCAGCACCCCGACCGGGACATCGAACACTGAAGCTTTCTTT. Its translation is CASTPTGTSNTEAFF.

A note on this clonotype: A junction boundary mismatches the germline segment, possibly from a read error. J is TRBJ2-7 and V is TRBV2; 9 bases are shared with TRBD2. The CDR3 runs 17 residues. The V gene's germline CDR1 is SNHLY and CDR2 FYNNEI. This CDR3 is CASSRGVPSGVPGRQHF. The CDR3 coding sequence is TGTGCCAGCAGCCGTGGGGTGCCTAGCGGGGTTCCGGGGAGGCAGCACTTC.

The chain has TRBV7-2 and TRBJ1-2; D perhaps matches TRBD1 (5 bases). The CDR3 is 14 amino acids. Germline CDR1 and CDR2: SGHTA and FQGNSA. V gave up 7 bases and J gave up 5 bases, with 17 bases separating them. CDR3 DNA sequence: TGTGCCAGCAACCTTAAAGGACATGTATATGGCTACACCTTC. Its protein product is CASNLKGHVYGYTF.

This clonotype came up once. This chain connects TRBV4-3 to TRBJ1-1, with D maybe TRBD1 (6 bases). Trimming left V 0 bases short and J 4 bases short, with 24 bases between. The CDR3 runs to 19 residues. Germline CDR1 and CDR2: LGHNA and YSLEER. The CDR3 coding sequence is TGCGCCAGCAGCCAAGAGTTAGGGGTTTTTGGGGGCGCCCCCACTGAAGCTTTCTTT. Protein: CASSQELGVFGGAPTEAFF.

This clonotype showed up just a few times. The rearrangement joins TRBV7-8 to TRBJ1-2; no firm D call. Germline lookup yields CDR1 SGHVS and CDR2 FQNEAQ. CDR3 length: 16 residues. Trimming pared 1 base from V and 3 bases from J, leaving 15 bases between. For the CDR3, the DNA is TGTGCCAGCAGCTTAGGGTTGGGGTCTAAGGACTATGGCTACACCTTC. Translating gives CASSLGLGSKDYGYTF.

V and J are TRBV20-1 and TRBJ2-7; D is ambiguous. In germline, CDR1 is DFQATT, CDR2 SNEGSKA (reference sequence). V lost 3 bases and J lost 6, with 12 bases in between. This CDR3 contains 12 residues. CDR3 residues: CSARVSLREQYF. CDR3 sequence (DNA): TGCAGTGCTAGGGTCAGTCTACGCGAGCAGTACTTC.

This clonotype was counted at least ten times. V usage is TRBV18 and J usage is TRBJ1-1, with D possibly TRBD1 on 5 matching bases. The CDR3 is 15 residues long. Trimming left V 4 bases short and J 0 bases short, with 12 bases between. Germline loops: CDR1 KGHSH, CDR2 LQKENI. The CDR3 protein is CASSLGTGMNTEAFF. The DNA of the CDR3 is TGTGCCAGCTCACTAGGGACGGGGATGAACACTGAAGCTTTCTTT.

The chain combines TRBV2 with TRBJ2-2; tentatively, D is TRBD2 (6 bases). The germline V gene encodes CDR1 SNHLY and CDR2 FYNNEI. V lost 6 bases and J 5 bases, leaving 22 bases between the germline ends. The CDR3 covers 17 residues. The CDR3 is CASRAIDPGLGTGELFF. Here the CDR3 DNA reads TGTGCCAGCAGGGCCATAGATCCGGGACTGGGAACCGGGGAGCTGTTTTTT.

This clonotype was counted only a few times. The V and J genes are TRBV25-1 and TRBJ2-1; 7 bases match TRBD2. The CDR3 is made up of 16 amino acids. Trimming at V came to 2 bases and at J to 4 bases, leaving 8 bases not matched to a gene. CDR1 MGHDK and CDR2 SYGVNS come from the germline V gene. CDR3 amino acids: CASSEPRDYPYNEQFF. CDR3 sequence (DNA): TGTGCCAGCAGTGAACCTCGGGACTACCCTTACAATGAGCAGTTCTTC.

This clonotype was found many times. CDR3 in DNA: TGTGCCAGCAGTTTATTGGGTATTGGGCCTTCCTACGAGCAGTACTTC. Its protein is CASSLLGIGPSYEQYF. The rearrangement joins TRBV28 to TRBJ2-7, with no clear D. V lost 1 base and J 1 base, leaving 14 bases between the germline ends. Germline loops: CDR1 MDHEN, CDR2 SYDVKM. There are 16 residues in the CDR3.

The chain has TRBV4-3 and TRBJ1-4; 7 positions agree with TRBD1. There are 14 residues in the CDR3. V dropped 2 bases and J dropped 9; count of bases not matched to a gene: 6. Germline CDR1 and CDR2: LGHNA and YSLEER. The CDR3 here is CASSQPLQGQKLFF. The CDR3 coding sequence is TGCGCCAGCAGCCAACCCCTACAGGGGCAAAAACTGTTTTTT.

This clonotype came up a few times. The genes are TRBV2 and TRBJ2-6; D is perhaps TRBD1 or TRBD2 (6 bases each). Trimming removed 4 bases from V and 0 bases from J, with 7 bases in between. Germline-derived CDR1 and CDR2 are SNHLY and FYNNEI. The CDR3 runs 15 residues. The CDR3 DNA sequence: TGTGCCAGCAGTGGGGGGGCCTCTGGGGCCAACGTCCTGACTTTC. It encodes CASSGGASGANVLTF.

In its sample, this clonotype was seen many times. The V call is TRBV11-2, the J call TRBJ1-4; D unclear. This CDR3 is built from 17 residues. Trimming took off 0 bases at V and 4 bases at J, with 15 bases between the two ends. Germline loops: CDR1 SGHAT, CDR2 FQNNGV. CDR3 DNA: TGTGCCAGCAGCTTAGATTCTGACCTTTTAGTTAATGAAAAACTGTTTTTT. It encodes CASSLDSDLLVNEKLFF.

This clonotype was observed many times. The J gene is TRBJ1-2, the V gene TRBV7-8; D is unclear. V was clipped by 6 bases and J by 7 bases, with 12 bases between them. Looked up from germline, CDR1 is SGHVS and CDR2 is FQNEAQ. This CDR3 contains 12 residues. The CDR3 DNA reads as TGTGCCAGCAGTGCGATAGTGGGTGGCTACACCTTC. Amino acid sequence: CASSAIVGGYTF. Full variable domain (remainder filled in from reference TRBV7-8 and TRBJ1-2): GAGVSQSPRYKVAKRGQDVALRCDPISGHVSLFWYQQALGQGPEFLTYFQNEAQLDKSGLPSDRFFAERPEGSVSTLKIQRTQQEDSAVYLCASSAIVGGYTFGSGTRLTVV.

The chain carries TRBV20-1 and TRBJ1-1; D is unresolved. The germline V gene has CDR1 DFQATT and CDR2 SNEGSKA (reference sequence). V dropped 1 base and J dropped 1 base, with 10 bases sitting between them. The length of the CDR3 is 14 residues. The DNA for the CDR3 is TGCAGTGCTAGAGGGGGAGCAGCGAACACTGAAGCTTTCTTT. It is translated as CSARGGAANTEAFF.

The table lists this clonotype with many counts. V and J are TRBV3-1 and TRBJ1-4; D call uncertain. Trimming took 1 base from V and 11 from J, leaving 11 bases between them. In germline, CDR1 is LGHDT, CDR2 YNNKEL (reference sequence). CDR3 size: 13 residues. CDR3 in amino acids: CASSQAVEGKLFF. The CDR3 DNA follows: TGTGCCAGCAGCCAAGCGGTTGAAGGCAAACTGTTTTTT.

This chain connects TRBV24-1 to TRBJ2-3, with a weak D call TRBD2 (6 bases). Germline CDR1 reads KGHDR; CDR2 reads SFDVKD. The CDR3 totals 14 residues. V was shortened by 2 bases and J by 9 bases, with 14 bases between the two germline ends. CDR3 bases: TGTGCCACCAGTGATTGGGAGGAGGGCAAGACGCAGTATTTT. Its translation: CATSDWEEGKTQYF.

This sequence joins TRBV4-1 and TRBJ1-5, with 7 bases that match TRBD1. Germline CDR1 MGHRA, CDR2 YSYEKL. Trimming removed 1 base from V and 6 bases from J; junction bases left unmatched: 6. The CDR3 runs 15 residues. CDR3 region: CASSQGQGASQPQHF. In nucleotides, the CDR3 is TGCGCCAGCAGCCAAGGACAGGGTGCTAGTCAGCCCCAGCATTTT.

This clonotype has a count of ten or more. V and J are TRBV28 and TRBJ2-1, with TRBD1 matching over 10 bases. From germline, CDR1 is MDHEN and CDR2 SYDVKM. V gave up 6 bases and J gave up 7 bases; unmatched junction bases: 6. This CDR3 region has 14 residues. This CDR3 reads CASRYGQGGNEQFF. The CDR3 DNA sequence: TGTGCCAGCAGGTATGGACAGGGGGGAAATGAGCAGTTCTTC.

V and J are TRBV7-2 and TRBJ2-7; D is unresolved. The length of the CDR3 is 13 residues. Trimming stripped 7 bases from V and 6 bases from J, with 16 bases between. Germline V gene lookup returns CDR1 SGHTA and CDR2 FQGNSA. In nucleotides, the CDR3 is TGTGCCAGCACCACAATGGCGGAAGTCGAGCAGTACTTC. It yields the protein CASTTMAEVEQYF.

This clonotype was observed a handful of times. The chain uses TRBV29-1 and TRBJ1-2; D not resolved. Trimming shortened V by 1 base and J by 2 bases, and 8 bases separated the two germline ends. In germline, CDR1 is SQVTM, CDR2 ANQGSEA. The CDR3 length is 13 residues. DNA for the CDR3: TGCAGCGTTGAAGGACTCGGGAACTATGGCTACACCTTC. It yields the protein CSVEGLGNYGYTF.

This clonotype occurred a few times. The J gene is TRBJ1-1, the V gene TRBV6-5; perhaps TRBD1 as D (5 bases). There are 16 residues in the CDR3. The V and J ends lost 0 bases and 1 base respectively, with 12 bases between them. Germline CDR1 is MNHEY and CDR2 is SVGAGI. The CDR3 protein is CASSYSDRGGNTEAFF. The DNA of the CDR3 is TGTGCCAGCAGTTACTCGGATCGGGGGGGGAACACTGAAGCTTTCTTT.

The CDR3 sequence: CASSGDHRGGNKPQHF. In DNA, the CDR3 is TGTGCCAGCAGTGGAGACCACAGGGGGGGTAACAAGCCCCAGCATTTT. This chain connects TRBV25-1 to TRBJ1-5; the match to TRBD1 covers 8 bases. The CDR3 has 16 amino acids. V lost 4 bases to trimming and J lost 8 bases; unmatched junction nucleotides: 13. Germline V gene lookup returns CDR1 MGHDK and CDR2 SYGVNS.

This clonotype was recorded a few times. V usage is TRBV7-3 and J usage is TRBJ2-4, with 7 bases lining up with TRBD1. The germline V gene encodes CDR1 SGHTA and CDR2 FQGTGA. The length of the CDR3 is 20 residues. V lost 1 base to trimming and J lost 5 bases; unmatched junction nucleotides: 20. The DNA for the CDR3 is TGTGCCAGCAGCTTAAGAGGGGGCGGAATCGCCGAAACCCGGGAAAACATTCAGTACTTC. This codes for CASSLRGGGIAETRENIQYF.

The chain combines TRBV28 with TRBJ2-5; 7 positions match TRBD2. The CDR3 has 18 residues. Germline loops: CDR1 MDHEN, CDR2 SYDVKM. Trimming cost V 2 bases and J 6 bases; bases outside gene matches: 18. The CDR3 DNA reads TGTGCCAGCAGTTTACGTCGAGTCGTGAGACTAGCTGAACAGACCCAGTACTTC. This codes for CASSLRRVVRLAEQTQYF.